What follows are 17 T cell receptor beta chains derived from one specimen sequenced in a study of T cells in Graves' hyperthyroidism and ophthalmopathy. RNA transcripts provided the source from which TCR beta CDR3 regions were amplified. Researchers ran a first-round RT-PCR on the TCR CDR3 using the HTBI primer set. In TCRdb, the multiplex PCR reads were re-called with MiXCR into one record per CDR3 protein. The sample holds nearly 750,000 distinct CDR3 sequences; 30% to 40% are singletons and the top ten take roughly 30%. Sequenced sample: blood. These receptors all come from a woman in her thirties or forties with Graves' hyperthyroidism.

The sample holds many counts of this clonotype. The CDR3 DNA reads TGCGCCAGCAGCTGGGGACAGGGAAATCAGCCCCAGCATTTT. Amino acids: CASSWGQGNQPQHF. V is TRBV5-1 and J is TRBJ1-5, with 9 bases that match TRBD1. Germline values: CDR1 SGHRS, CDR2 YFSETQ. Germline trimming cut 3 bases from V and 4 bases from J; bases unmatched to any gene: 2. The CDR3 loop spans 14 amino acids.

The CDR3 sequence is CASSQERVTEAFF. CDR3 coding DNA: TGCGCCAGCAGCCAAGAAAGGGTAACTGAAGCTTTCTTT. The V call is TRBV4-3, the J call TRBJ1-1, with D unclear. Trimming shortened V by 0 bases and J by 5 bases, and 7 bases separated the two germline ends. CDR1 is LGHNA, CDR2 YSLEER, per germline. This CDR3 contains 13 residues.

This clonotype was picked up many times. The chain is built from TRBV19 and TRBJ1-2; a weak D match, TRBD1 (5 bases). CDR3 size: 14 residues. Trimming pared 4 bases from V and 7 bases from J, leaving 16 bases between. The germline CDR1 and CDR2 sequences are LNHDA and SQIVND (reference sequence). CDR3 bases: TGTGCCAGTAGTAGCCAGGGAAGGTTGGGTGGCTACACCTTC. It translates to CASSSQGRLGGYTF.

This clonotype was observed a few times. The J gene is TRBJ2-5, the V gene TRBV4-3; TRBD2 aligns across 11 bases. This CDR3 is 18 amino acids long. V lost 4 bases and J lost 2; bases outside the gene matches: 12. Germline V gives CDR1 LGHNA, CDR2 YSLEER. Here the CDR3 reads CASSPHTSGSVAQETQYF. CDR3 nucleotides: TGCGCCAGCAGCCCGCATACTAGCGGGAGCGTCGCACAAGAGACCCAGTACTTC.

A remark on this clonotype: This clone may be a read error of a much larger clone one base away. This rearrangement joins TRBV19 to TRBJ1-1, with no clear D. The CDR3 contains 16 residues. Germline CDR1 is LNHDA and CDR2 is SQIVND (reference sequence). The CDR3 coding sequence is TGTGCCAATAGTCACCCCGGTGCCAGGCCCAACACTGAAGCTTTCTTT. This codes for CANSHPGARPNTEAFF.

Many counts were recorded for this clonotype. The chain recombines TRBV9 with TRBJ2-6; 8 positions match TRBD1. The germline V gene has CDR1 SGDLS and CDR2 YYNGEE. The CDR3 is 19 amino acids. The trim removed 4 bases at V and 3 bases at J, leaving 15 bases unmatched. CDR3 sequence: CASSPPTRTGFYGANVLTF. DNA of the CDR3: TGTGCCAGCAGCCCCCCGACCCGGACAGGGTTCTATGGGGCCAACGTCCTGACTTTC. The entire variable domain, with the rest obtained from reference TRBV9 and TRBJ2-6, is as follows: DSGVTQTPKHLITATGQRVTLRCSPRSGDLSVYWYQQSLDQGLQFLIQYYNGEERAKGNILERFSAQQFPDLHSELNLSSLELGDSALYFCASSPPTRTGFYGANVLTFGAGSRLTVL.

Only a few counts were recorded for this clonotype. This chain uses TRBV14 with TRBJ2-7; 8 positions agree with TRBD2. The CDR3 spans 15 residues. Germline CDR1 and CDR2: SGHDN and FVKESK. The V gene end was trimmed by 0 bases and the J gene end by 6 bases; junction bases not matched to a gene: 7. The CDR3 sequence is CASSQDSAGAGEQYF. In nucleotides, the CDR3 is TGTGCCAGCAGCCAAGATTCAGCGGGGGCTGGCGAGCAGTACTTC.

The chain is built from TRBV19 and TRBJ2-7; D remains unclear. Trimming took 1 base from V and 6 from J, leaving 4 bases between them. The CDR3 covers 11 residues. CDR1 LNHDA and CDR2 SQIVND come from the germline V gene (reference sequence). The CDR3 loop is CASSIGPEQYF. CDR3 DNA: TGTGCCAGTAGTATAGGTCCCGAGCAGTACTTC.

The chain recombines TRBV7-3 with TRBJ1-1, with D hard to call. Germline lookup yields CDR1 SGHTA and CDR2 FQGTGA. With 6 bases removed from V and 0 bases from J, the gap between germline ends came to 11 bases. The CDR3 is 14 amino acids. In DNA form, the CDR3 reads TGTGCCAGCAGTTCTTGGGGTATGAACACTGAAGCTTTCTTT. It is translated as CASSSWGMNTEAFF.

For this clonotype: It may be a read error: a sequence one base away is much more abundant. The rearrangement links TRBV6-2 or TRBV6-3 to TRBJ1-2; 7 bases fit TRBD1. This CDR3 has 13 residues. Per germline, CDR1 MNHEY and CDR2 SVGEGT. J lost 4 bases, V lost 6 bases, and 5 bases had no gene match. The CDR3 here is CASSTGDFYGYTF. As DNA, the CDR3 is TGTGCCAGCAGCACAGGGGACTTCTATGGCTACACCTTC.

CDR3 loop: CASRKQGALGAGETQYF. The CDR3 DNA follows: TGTGCCAGCAGAAAACAGGGGGCTCTTGGGGCTGGAGAGACCCAGTACTTC. This chain connects TRBV6-6 to TRBJ2-5; 9 positions match TRBD1. Unmatched junction bases numbered 15, after V lost 6 bases and J lost 4 bases. CDR1 is MNHNY and CDR2 is SVGAGI in the germline V gene (reference sequence). The CDR3 has 17 residues.

This sequence joins TRBV12-3 or TRBV12-4 and TRBJ2-5, with D tentatively TRBD1 (6 bases). The CDR3 loop spans 14 amino acids. Trimming left V 7 bases short and J 1 base short, with 13 bases between. The CDR3 region is CASNRVGTQETQYF. For the CDR3, the DNA is TGTGCCAGCAACAGGGTGGGGACCCAAGAGACCCAGTACTTC.

This clonotype was seen ten or more times. The V and J genes are TRBV20-1 and TRBJ2-7; 10 bases fit TRBD1. From germline, CDR1 is DFQATT and CDR2 SNEGSKA (reference sequence). The CDR3 is made up of 12 amino acids. V shed 3 bases and J 6 bases; nucleotides not matched to a gene: 2. The CDR3 DNA sequence: TGCAGTGCTAGTGGGACAGGGGCCGAGCAGTACTTC. Its protein product is CSASGTGAEQYF.

In this sample, this clonotype turned up many times. This chain links TRBV24-1 with TRBJ2-2; D is unresolved. Germline lookup yields CDR1 KGHDR and CDR2 SFDVKD. CDR3 length equals 16 residues. V lost 1 base and J lost 4, with 12 bases in between. In DNA, the CDR3 is TGTGCCACCAGTGATTTTCGCTTGGGAAGCACCGGGGAGCTGTTTTTT. Protein: CATSDFRLGSTGELFF.

This clonotype was detected ten times or more. The chain combines TRBV6-5 with TRBJ1-2, with 7 bases lining up with TRBD1. The J segment lost 6 bases and the V segment lost 8 bases, leaving 15 bases of the junction unmatched. This CDR3 region has 15 residues. Germline V lookup: CDR1 MNHEY, CDR2 SVGAGI. Here the CDR3 reads CASSLHQGGLDGYTF. CDR3 nucleotides: TGTGCCAGCTCTCTCCACCAAGGGGGCCTGGATGGCTACACCTTC.

This clonotype was counted at least ten times. V usage is TRBV29-1 and J usage is TRBJ1-3; no reliable D call. Looked up from germline, CDR1 is SQVTM and CDR2 is ANQGSEA. Trimming stripped 4 bases from V and 0 bases from J, with 10 bases between. This CDR3 has 14 residues. CDR3 sequence: CSVVPTDSGNTIYF. CDR3 in DNA: TGCAGCGTTGTCCCAACCGACTCTGGAAACACCATATATTTT.

This clonotype came up many times. The chain links TRBV29-1 to TRBJ1-1; tentative D call: TRBD1 (6 bases). Germline V gives CDR1 SQVTM, CDR2 ANQGSEA. The germline V and J ends were trimmed by 2 bases and 6 bases, with 10 bases remaining between them. This CDR3 is 12 amino acids long. The CDR3 DNA sequence: TGCAGCGTTGAAATCGGGACACCTGAAGCTTTCTTT. It codes for CSVEIGTPEAFF.